This T cell receptor (beta chain) comes out of a study of blood T cell repertoires in COVID-19. Study as a whole: The study drew acute and convalescent COVID-19 samples from the United States, Italy and Spain. T cells, B-cell-depleted T cells, or PBMCs supplied cDNA or gDNA.

Some clones are missing from TCRdb's copy, which holds only in-frame ones; the method was immunoSEQ multiplex PCR. The sample lists just over 350,000 clones, approximately 86% seen once, with 7.1% in the top ten. A Seattle source enrolled patients during active infection and followed them longitudinally. The CDR3 consists of 15 residues. V was clipped by 7 bases and J by 1 base; unmatched bases: 9. From germline, CDR1 is LNHDA and CDR2 SQIVND (reference sequence). The rearrangement joins TRBV19 to TRBJ1-1; 7 bases are shared with TRBD1. The clonotype was recovered from a woman in her fifties or sixties with COVID-19, enrolled during active disease. Sequenced sample: peripheral blood. For the CDR3, the DNA is TGTGCCAGTACCAGGCGACAGGGTGGGAACACTGAAGCTTTCTTT. Protein sequence: CASTRRQGGNTEAFF.